A selection of T cell receptor beta chains follows, all from one sample in a study of T cell responses to AZD1222 COVID-19 vaccine. TCRdb's copy holds only in-frame clones and misses some; the assay was immunoSEQ multiplex PCR. The table lists some 110,000 clones, roughly nine tenths of them singletons. The sequences come from peripheral blood, collected 28 days after the second AZD1222 dose. The receptor set was obtained from an adult who received the AZD1222 COVID-19 vaccine. Both conserved end residues are part of each CDR3. Each record gives: clone size, V gene, J gene, D gene, CDR3 DNA, CDR3 protein. The D gene is left open where the match is weak. Size is omitted from some rows. Given values are once, few, many or a class for expanded clones.

>.|TRBV2|TRBJ2-1|.
TGTGCCAGCAGGACTAATACCTACAATGAGCAGTTCTTC
CASRTNTYNEQFF
>.|TRBV28|TRBJ2-7|TRBD2
TGTGCCAGCAGTCGGACTAGCGGGCATTCCTACGAGCAGTACTTC
CASSRTSGHSYEQYF
>.|TRBV28|TRBJ1-2|TRBD1
TGTGCCAGCAGTTTATGGGGACAGGGGGCAAATGGCTACACCTTC
CASSLWGQGANGYTF
>.|TRBV7-9|TRBJ2-7|TRBD2
TGTGCCAGCAGCTTAGGGGCGGGAGGCCCCTACGAGCAGTACTTC
CASSLGAGGPYEQYF
>.|TRBV7-3|TRBJ1-5|.
TGTGCCAGCAGCGTTTCAAAGAATCAGCCCCAGCATTTT
CASSVSKNQPQHF
>.|TRBV10-2|TRBJ1-1|TRBD1
TGCGCCAGCAGTGAGAATACAGGGGGCCGAGCTTTCTTT
CASSENTGGRAFF
>.|TRBV28|TRBJ2-5|.
TGTGCCAGCAGTTTGGCGGGGCACACCCGGGAGACCCAGTACTTC
CASSLAGHTRETQYF
>.|TRBV4-1|TRBJ2-6|.
TGCGCCAGCAGCCAAGTAGTTGCAGGCTCTGGGGCCAACGTCCTGACTTTC
CASSQVVAGSGANVLTF
>.|TRBV23-1|TRBJ2-1|.
TGCGCCAGCAGTCAAAACCTAGGACAGCAACCCTCTAGTGATGAGCAGTTCTTC
CASSQNLGQQPSSDEQFF
>.|TRBV6-6|TRBJ2-3|TRBD1
TGTGCCAGCAGGGACCGGGACAGCAACACAGATACGCAGTATTTT
CASRDRDSNTDTQYF
>.|TRBV5-4|TRBJ2-6|TRBD1
TGTGCCAGCGCAGGGGGCGCTGGGGCCAACGTCCTGACTTTC
CASAGGAGANVLTF
>.|TRBV11-2|TRBJ1-6|TRBD1
TGTGCCAGCAGCTTCCCAGACAGGGTATCCAGTTCACCCCTCCACTTT
CASSFPDRVSSSPLHF
>few|TRBV4-1|TRBJ2-7|.
TGCGCCAGCAGCCAAGGCCCCTACGAGCAGTACTTC
CASSQGPYEQYF